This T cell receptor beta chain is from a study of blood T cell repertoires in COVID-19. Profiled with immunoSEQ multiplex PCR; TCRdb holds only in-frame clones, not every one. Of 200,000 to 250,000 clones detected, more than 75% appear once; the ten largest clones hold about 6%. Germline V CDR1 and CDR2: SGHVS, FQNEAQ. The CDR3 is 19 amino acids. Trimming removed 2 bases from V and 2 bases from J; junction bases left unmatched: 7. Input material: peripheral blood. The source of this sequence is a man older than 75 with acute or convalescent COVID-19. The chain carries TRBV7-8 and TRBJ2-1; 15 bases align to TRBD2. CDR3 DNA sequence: TGTGCCAGCAGCTTAAGGACTAGCGGGAGGGCCATCCCCTACAATGAGCAGTTCTTC. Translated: CASSLRTSGRAIPYNEQFF.